The entry below describes one TCR beta chain. This entry is derived from a study of cytomegalovirus exposure and HLA in healthy donors. The V end was cut by 2 bases, the J end by 6 bases, with 8 bases between. Germline lookup yields CDR1 SGHRS and CDR2 YFSETQ. This CDR3 is 13 amino acids long. 60 Vbeta and 13 Jbeta primers were used in PCR. Here immunoSEQ multiplex PCR was the method, and the copy in TCRdb shows in-frame clones only, minus some. The data hold roughly 84,000 clones, with less than 85% observed a single time. The sequence was obtained from a human donor in good health. The sample comprised PBMCs. This chain connects TRBV5-1 to TRBJ2-2; D is unresolved. CDR3 in DNA: TGCGCCAGCAGCTTTATCGTCCCCGGGGAGCTGTTTTTT. It specifies CASSFIVPGELFF.